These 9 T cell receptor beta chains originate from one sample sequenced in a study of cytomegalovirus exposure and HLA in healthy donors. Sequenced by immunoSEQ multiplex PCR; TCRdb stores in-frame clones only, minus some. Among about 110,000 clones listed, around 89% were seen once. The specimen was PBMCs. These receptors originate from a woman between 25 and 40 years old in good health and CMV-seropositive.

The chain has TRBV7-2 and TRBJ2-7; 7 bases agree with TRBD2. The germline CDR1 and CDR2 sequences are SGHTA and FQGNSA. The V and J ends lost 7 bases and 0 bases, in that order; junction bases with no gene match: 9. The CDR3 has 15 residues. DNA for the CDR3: TGTGCCAGCACCGTAGGAGCGGGGAGCTCCTACGAGCAGTACTTC. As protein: CASTVGAGSSYEQYF.

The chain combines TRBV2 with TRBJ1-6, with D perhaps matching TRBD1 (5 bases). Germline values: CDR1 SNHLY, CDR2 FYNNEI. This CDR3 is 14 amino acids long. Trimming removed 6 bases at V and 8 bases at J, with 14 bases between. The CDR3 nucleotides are TGTGCCAGCAGGGTCCAGGGCCGGGATTCACCCCTCCACTTT. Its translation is CASRVQGRDSPLHF.

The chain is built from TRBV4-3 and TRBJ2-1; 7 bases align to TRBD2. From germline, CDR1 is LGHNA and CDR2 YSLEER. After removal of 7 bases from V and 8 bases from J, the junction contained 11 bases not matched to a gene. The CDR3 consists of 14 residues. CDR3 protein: CASTRDYSPDEQFF. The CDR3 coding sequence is TGCGCCAGCACCCGGGACTACTCACCGGATGAGCAGTTCTTC.

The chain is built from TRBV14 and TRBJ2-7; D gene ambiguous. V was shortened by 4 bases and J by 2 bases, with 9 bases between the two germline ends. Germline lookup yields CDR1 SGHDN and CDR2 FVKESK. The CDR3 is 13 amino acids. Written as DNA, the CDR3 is TGTGCCAGCAGCCCAGTGGGCACCTACGAGCAGTACTTC. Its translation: CASSPVGTYEQYF.

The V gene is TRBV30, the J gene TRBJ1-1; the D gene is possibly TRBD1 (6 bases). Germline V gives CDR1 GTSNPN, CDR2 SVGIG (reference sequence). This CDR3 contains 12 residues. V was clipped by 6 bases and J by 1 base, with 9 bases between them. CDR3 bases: TGTGCCTGTAAACAGGGGAACACTGAAGCTTTCTTT. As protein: CACKQGNTEAFF. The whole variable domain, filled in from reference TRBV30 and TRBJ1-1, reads SQTIHQWPATLVQPVGSPLSLECTVEGTSNPNLYWYRQAAGRGLQLLFYSVGIGQISSEVPQNLSASRPQDRQFILSSKKLLLSDSGFYLCACKQGNTEAFFGQGTRLTVV.

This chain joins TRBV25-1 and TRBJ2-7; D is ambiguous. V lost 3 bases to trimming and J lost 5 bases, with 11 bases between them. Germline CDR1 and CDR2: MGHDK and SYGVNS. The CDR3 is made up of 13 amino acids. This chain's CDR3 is CASSEPPRDEQYF. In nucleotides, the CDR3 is TGTGCCAGCAGTGAGCCACCTCGGGACGAGCAGTACTTC.

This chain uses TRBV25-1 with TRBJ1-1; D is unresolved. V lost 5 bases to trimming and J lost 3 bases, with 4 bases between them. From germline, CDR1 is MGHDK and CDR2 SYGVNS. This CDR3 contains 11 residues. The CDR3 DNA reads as TGTGCCAGCAGTCTTCACACTGAAGCTTTCTTT. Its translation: CASSLHTEAFF.

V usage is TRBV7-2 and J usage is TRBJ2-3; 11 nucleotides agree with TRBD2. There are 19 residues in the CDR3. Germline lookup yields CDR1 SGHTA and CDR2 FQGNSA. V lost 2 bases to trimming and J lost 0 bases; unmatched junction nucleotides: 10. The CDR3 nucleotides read TGTGCCAGCAGCTTAACTAGCGGGGGTTATATTCCTAGCACAGATACGCAGTATTTT. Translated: CASSLTSGGYIPSTDTQYF. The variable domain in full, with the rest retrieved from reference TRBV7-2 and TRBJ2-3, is GAGVSQSPSNKVTEKGKDVELRCDPISGHTALYWYRQSLGQGLEFLIYFQGNSAPDKSGLPSDRFSAERTGGSVSTLTIQRTQQEDSAVYLCASSLTSGGYIPSTDTQYFGPGTRLTVL.

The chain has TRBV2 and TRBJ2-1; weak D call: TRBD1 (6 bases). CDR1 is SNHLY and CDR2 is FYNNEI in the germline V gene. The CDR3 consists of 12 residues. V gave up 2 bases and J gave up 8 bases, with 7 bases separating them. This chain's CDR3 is CASSEQGYEQFF. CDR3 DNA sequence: TGTGCCAGCAGTGAACAGGGGTATGAGCAGTTCTTC. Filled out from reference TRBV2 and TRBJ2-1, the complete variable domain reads EPEVTQTPSHQVTQMGQEVILRCVPISNHLYFYWYRQILGQKVEFLVSFYNNEISEKSEIFDDQFSVERPDGSNFTLKIRSTKLEDSAMYFCASSEQGYEQFFGPGTRLTVL.